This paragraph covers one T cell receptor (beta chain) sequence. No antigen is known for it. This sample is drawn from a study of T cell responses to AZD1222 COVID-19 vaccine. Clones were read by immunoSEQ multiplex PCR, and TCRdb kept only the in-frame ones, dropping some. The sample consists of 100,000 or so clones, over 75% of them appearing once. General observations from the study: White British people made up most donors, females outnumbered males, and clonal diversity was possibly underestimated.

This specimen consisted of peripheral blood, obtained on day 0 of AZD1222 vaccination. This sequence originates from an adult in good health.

The chain's CDR3 is CASRTSGGSNEQFF. CDR3 coding DNA: TGTGCCAGCCGGACTAGCGGGGGCTCTAATGAGCAGTTCTTC. The chain couples TRBV7-9 to TRBJ2-1, with TRBD2 matching 13 bases. V lost 8 bases to trimming and J lost 7 bases; unmatched junction nucleotides: 5. This CDR3 comprises 14 residues. Germline-derived CDR1 and CDR2 are SEHNR and FQNEAQ (reference sequence).